The rows below give T cell receptor beta chains drawn from one sample of a study of PD-1 blockade in classical Hodgkin lymphoma. Sequencing was performed with immunoSEQ multiplex PCR; in TCRdb, only in-frame clones are kept and a portion is missing. In the table there are 50,000 to 65,000 clones, 88% of which are singletons. The source material was peripheral blood mononuclear cells (PBMCs), sampled before the second cycle of nivolumab. The receptors were gathered from a human donor with classical Hodgkin lymphoma. CDR3s include the opening cysteine and the closing phenylalanine or tryptophan. D genes are given only for firm matches. Clone size is given for some rows only: seen once, a few or many times, or a class if the clone is expanded.

V gene	D gene	J gene	clone size	CDR3 protein	CDR3 DNA
TRBV5-1	NA	TRBJ2-2	NA	CASSLLSNTGELFF	TGCGCCAGCAGCTTGCTATCTAACACCGGGGAGCTGTTTTTT
TRBV11-3	TRBD2	TRBJ2-2	NA	CASSSSGLAGATGELFF	TGTGCCAGCAGCTCCTCGGGACTAGCGGGGGCCACCGGGGAGCTGTTTTTT
TRBV5-1	NA	TRBJ1-5	NA	CASSLEGVGNQPQHF	TGCGCCAGCAGCTTGGAGGGCGTCGGGAATCAGCCCCAGCATTTT
TRBV4-2	NA	TRBJ2-7	NA	CASSQDRGWGEQYF	TGTGCCAGCAGCCAAGATAGGGGCTGGGGCGAGCAGTACTTC
TRBV5-1	TRBD1	TRBJ2-2	NA	CASSSGGTGELFF	TGCGCCAGCAGCTCAGGGGGCACCGGGGAGCTGTTTTTT
TRBV5-1	NA	TRBJ1-1	NA	CASRGSVTVNTEAFF	TGCGCCAGCAGGGGGTCGGTAACAGTGAACACTGAAGCTTTCTTT
TRBV23-1	NA	TRBJ2-7	NA	CASSQSAGPYEQYF	TGCGCCAGCAGTCAATCCGCAGGGCCCTACGAGCAGTACTTC
TRBV2	NA	TRBJ2-2	NA	CASSATGSYTGELFF	TGTGCCAGCAGCGCCACAGGGAGTTACACCGGGGAGCTGTTTTTT
TRBV6-5	NA	TRBJ2-7	NA	CASRSGTGKYEQYF	TGTGCCAGCAGGTCCGGGACGGGGAAATACGAGCAGTACTTC
TRBV19	TRBD1	TRBJ1-1	NA	CASSSPGQKNTEAFF	TGTGCCAGTAGTTCTCCGGGACAGAAGAACACTGAAGCTTTCTTT
TRBV9	NA	TRBJ2-7	NA	CASSVRAERYEQYF	TGTGCCAGCAGCGTCCGGGCCGAACGATACGAGCAGTACTTC
TRBV29-1	NA	TRBJ2-6	NA	CSSILPYCGGANVLTF	TGCAGCTCCATCCTACCCTATTGTGGTGGGGCCAACGTCCTGACTTTC
TRBV28	NA	TRBJ1-2	NA	CASSNLLIWYYGYTF	TGTGCCAGCAGTAATCTCCTTATATGGTACTATGGCTACACCTTC
TRBV4-1	NA	TRBJ1-1	NA	CASSQDQGARNTEAFF	TGCGCCAGCAGCCAAGATCAAGGGGCCAGGAACACTGAAGCTTTCTTT
TRBV18	TRBD1	TRBJ1-1	few	CASSPRLGTDGTEAFF	TGTGCCAGCTCACCACGCTTAGGGACAGATGGCACTGAAGCTTTCTTT
TRBV5-5	NA	TRBJ1-4	NA	CASSPAGMDEKLFF	TGTGCCAGCAGCCCGGCGGGGATGGATGAAAAACTGTTTTTT
TRBV18	NA	TRBJ1-3	NA	CASSEGFSGNTIYF	TGTGCCAGCTCTGAAGGTTTTTCTGGAAACACCATATATTTT
TRBV5-1	TRBD1	TRBJ1-2	once	CASTASRQGDRYTF	TGCGCCAGCACCGCATCCCGGCAGGGGGACCGCTACACCTTC
TRBV7-9	NA	TRBJ1-3	few	CASSTDIGNTIYF	TGTGCCAGCAGCACGGACATAGGAAACACCATATATTTT
TRBV7-5	NA	TRBJ2-5	NA	CARSHGTRRETQYF	TGTGCCAGAAGCCACGGGACTCGAAGGGAGACCCAGTACTTC
TRBV7-9	NA	TRBJ2-7	NA	CASSLQLGSYEQYF	TGTGCCAGCAGCTTACAGCTTGGTTCCTACGAGCAGTACTTC
TRBV9	NA	TRBJ2-1	NA	CASSVQGSSYNEQFF	TGTGCCAGCAGCGTCCAAGGGAGCTCCTACAATGAGCAGTTCTTC
TRBV11-1	NA	TRBJ2-7	NA	CASSPFTGSGYEQYF	TGTGCCAGCAGCCCCTTTACAGGGAGCGGCTACGAGCAGTACTTC
TRBV5-1	NA	TRBJ2-7	NA	CASSFKARDTEQYF	TGCGCCAGCAGCTTTAAGGCCAGGGATACCGAGCAGTACTTC
TRBV11-2	NA	TRBJ2-2	NA	CASSPNNQGNTGELFF	TGTGCCAGCAGCCCCAACAACCAGGGGAACACCGGGGAGCTGTTTTTT
TRBV10-3	TRBD1	TRBJ2-7	NA	CAIRGGQYSYEQYF	TGTGCCATCAGAGGGGGACAGTATTCCTACGAGCAGTACTTC
TRBV6-6	NA	TRBJ1-5	NA	CASSSAGYSNQPQHF	TGTGCCAGCAGTTCCGCGGGATATAGCAATCAGCCCCAGCATTTT
TRBV5-1	TRBD1	TRBJ1-3	NA	CASSNSTGAPTIYF	TGCGCCAGCAGCAATTCTACAGGGGCACCCACCATATATTTT
TRBV13	NA	TRBJ2-1	NA	CASSYGGPPVNEQFF	TGTGCCAGCAGCTATGGGGGGCCTCCCGTCAATGAGCAGTTCTTC
TRBV7-3	TRBD2	TRBJ2-2	once	CASSLADFSGANTGELFF	TGTGCCAGCAGCTTAGCTGACTTTAGCGGGGCGAACACCGGGGAGCTGTTTTTT
TRBV4-1	TRBD2	TRBJ2-7	NA	CASSQDRGLAGTIGGEQYF	TGCGCCAGCAGCCAAGATCGAGGACTAGCGGGGACCATAGGGGGCGAGCAGTACTTC
TRBV18	NA	TRBJ1-3	few	CASSPPEWLGGNPIYF	TGTGCCAGCTCACCACCGGAATGGTTGGGGGGTAACCCCATATATTTT
TRBV27	TRBD1	TRBJ2-7	NA	CASRTTGLIPYEQYF	TGTGCCAGCAGAACGACAGGGCTGATCCCCTACGAGCAGTACTTC
TRBV28	NA	TRBJ1-3	once	CASRWASWSSGNTIYF	TGTGCCAGCAGATGGGCCTCTTGGTCCTCTGGAAACACCATATATTTT
TRBV7-9	TRBD1	TRBJ2-7	NA	CASSTPGQGIYEQYF	TGTGCCAGCAGCACGCCGGGACAGGGAATATACGAGCAGTACTTC
TRBV5-1	NA	TRBJ2-5	NA	CASSLAGGQETQYF	TGCGCCAGCAGCTTGGCCGGGGGTCAAGAGACCCAGTACTTC
TRBV7-9	NA	TRBJ2-2	few	CASSLVGGTGELFF	TGTGCCAGCAGCTTAGTCGGCGGGACCGGGGAGCTGTTTTTT
TRBV5-1	NA	TRBJ1-2	once	CASSPNPGSGSYTF	TGCGCCAGCAGCCCGAATCCAGGGTCTGGCAGCTACACCTTC
TRBV7-9	TRBD2	TRBJ2-3	NA	CASSRLTSGGETDTQYF	TGTGCCAGCAGCCGCCTGACTAGCGGGGGGGAGACAGATACGCAGTATTTT
TRBV5-1	NA	TRBJ2-7	NA	CASSLQGTYEQYF	TGCGCCAGCAGCTTACAGGGCACCTACGAGCAGTACTTC
TRBV28	TRBD1	TRBJ1-2	few	CAVNRGTALLAYGYTF	TGTGCCGTAAATAGGGGGACAGCCTTACTAGCTTATGGCTACACCTTC
TRBV6-5	NA	TRBJ1-1	NA	CATTGGSLGHTEAFF	TGTGCCACCACGGGGGGATCACTGGGACACACTGAAGCTTTCTTT
TRBV5-4	TRBD2	TRBJ2-3	once	CASSSTSGGTDTQYF	TGTGCCAGCAGCTCGACTAGCGGGGGCACAGATACGCAGTATTTT